What follows are 3 T cell receptor beta chains derived from one specimen sequenced in a study of control samples from healthy donors and cancer patients. Clones were read by immunoSEQ multiplex PCR, and TCRdb kept only the in-frame ones, dropping some. The table includes roughly 84,000 clones, roughly 91% detected once. The sequenced sample consisted of blood. Receptor source: a man in his forties or fifties in good health.

This chain connects TRBV6-5 to TRBJ1-4; TRBD1 agrees at 8 bases. The V gene end was trimmed by 6 bases and the J gene end by 1 base; junction bases not matched to a gene: 4. Germline V lookup: CDR1 MNHEY, CDR2 SVGAGI. This CDR3 region has 15 residues. CDR3 DNA sequence: TGTGCCAGCAGATTGACAGGGGTAACTAATGAAAAACTGTTTTTT. As protein: CASRLTGVTNEKLFF.

The chain carries TRBV24-1 and TRBJ1-5; D is undetermined. Trimming left V 4 bases short and J 8 bases short, with 14 bases between. Germline V gene sequence: CDR1 KGHDR, CDR2 SFDVKD. The CDR3 is made up of 14 amino acids. In nucleotides, the CDR3 is TGTGCCACCAGTGAATCGGGGATTTGGGAGCCCCAGCATTTT. Amino acid sequence: CATSESGIWEPQHF.

The V gene is TRBV27, the J gene TRBJ2-5; D unresolved. The V and J ends lost 7 bases and 3 bases respectively, with 12 bases between them. The CDR3 extends over 13 amino acids. Germline V gene data show CDR1 as MNHEY and CDR2 as SMNVEV (reference sequence). The CDR3 DNA is TGTGCCAGCAAAGGAGCGATTAAAGAGACCCAGTACTTC. This codes for CASKGAIKETQYF.